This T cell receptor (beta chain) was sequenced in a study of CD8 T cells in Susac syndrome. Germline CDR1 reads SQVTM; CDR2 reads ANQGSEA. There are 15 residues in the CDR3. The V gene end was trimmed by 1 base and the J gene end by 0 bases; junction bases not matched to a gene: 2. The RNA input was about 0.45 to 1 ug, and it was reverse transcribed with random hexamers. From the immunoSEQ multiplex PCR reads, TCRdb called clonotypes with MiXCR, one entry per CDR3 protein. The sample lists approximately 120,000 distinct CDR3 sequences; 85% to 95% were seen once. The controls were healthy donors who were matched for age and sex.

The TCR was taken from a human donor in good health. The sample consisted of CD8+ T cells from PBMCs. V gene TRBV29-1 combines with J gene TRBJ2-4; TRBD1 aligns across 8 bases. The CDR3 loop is CSVEAGGKAKNIQYF. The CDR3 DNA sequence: TGCAGCGTTGAAGCAGGGGGCAAAGCCAAAAACATTCAGTACTTC.